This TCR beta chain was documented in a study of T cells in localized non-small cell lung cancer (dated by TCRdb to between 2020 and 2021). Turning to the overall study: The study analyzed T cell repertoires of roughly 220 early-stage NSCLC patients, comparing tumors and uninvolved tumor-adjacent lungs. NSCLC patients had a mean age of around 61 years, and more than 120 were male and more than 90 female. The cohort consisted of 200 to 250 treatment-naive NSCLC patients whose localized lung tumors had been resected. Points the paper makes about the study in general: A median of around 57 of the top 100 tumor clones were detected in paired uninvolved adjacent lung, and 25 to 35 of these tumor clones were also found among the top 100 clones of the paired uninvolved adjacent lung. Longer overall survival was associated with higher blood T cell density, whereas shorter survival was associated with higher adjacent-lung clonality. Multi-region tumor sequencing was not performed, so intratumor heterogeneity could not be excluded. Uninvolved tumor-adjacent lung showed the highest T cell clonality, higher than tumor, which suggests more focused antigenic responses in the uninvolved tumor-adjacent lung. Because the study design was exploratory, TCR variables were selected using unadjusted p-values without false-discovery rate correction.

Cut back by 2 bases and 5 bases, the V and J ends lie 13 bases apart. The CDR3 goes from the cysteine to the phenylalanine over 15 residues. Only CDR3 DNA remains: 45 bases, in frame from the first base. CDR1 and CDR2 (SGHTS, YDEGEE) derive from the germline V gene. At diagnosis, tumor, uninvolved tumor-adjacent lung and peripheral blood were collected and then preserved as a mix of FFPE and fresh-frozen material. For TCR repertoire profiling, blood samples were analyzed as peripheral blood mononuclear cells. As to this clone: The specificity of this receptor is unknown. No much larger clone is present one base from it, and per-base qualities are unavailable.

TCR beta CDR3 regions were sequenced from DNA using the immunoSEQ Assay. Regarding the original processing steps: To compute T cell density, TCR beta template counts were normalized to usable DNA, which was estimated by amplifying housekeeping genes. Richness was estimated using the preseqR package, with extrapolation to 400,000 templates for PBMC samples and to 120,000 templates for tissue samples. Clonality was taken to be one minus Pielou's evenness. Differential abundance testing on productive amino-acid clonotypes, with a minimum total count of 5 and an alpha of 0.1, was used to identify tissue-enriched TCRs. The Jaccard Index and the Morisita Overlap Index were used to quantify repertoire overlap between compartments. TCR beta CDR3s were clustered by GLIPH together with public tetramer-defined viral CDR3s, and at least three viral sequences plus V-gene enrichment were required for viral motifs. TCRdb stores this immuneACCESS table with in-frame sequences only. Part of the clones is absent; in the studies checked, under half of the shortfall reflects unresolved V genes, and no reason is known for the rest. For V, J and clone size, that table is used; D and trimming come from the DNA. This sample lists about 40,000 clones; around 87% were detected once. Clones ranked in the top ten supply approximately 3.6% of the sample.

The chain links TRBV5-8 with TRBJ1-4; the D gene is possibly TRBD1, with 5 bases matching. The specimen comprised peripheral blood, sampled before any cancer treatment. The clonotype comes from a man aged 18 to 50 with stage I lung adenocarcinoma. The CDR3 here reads CASSFEGRGNEKLFF. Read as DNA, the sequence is TGTGCCAGCAGCTTTGAGGGTCGGGGGAATGAAAAACTGTTTTTT. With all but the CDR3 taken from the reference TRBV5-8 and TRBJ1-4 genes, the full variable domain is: EAGVTQSPTHLIKTRGQQATLRCSPISGHTSVYWYQQALGLGLQFLLWYDEGEERNRGNFPPRFSGRQFPNYSSELNVNALELEDSALYLCASSFEGRGNEKLFFGSGTQLSVL.